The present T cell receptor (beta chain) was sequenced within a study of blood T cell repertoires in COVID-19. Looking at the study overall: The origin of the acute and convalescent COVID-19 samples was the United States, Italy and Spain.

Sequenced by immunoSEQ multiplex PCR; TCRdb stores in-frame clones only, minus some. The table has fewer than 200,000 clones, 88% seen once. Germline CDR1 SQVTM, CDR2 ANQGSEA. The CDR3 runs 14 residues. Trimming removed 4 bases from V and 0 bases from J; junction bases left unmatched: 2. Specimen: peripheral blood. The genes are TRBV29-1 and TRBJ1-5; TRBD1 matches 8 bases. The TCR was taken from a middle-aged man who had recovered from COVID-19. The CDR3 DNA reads TGCAGCGTTGGGACAGGGTATAGCAATCAGCCCCAGCATTTT. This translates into CSVGTGYSNQPQHF. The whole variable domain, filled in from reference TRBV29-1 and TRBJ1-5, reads SAVISQKPSRDICQRGTSLTIQCQVDSQVTMMFWYRQQPGQSLTLIATANQGSEATYESGFVIDKFPISRPNLTFSTLTVSNMSPEDSSIYLCSVGTGYSNQPQHFGDGTRLSIL.